The 10 T cell receptor beta chains reported below all come from one sample, sequenced in a study of Graves' ophthalmopathy and Graves' hyperthyroidism. TCR beta CDR3 regions were amplified from RNA transcripts. A first-round RT-PCR used HTBI primers, followed by a second-round multiplex PCR. One entry per CDR3 protein results from TCRdb running MiXCR on the multiplex PCR reads. The repertoire holds some 350,000 distinct CDR3 sequences, roughly 15% seen once, with 2.4% in the top ten. The sequenced sample consisted of peripheral blood. All receptors derive from an adult woman with stable Graves' hyperthyroidism.

This clonotype was recorded many times. The chain has TRBV7-9 and TRBJ2-7; no clear D gene. CDR1 and CDR2 (germline): SEHNR, FQNEAQ (reference sequence). This CDR3 contains 14 residues. V lost 1 base to trimming and J lost 2 bases, with 9 bases between them. CDR3 loop: CASSLEARPYEQYF. CDR3 nucleotides: TGTGCCAGCAGCTTAGAGGCCAGACCCTACGAGCAGTACTTC.

This clonotype occurred many times. This sequence joins TRBV11-1 and TRBJ1-2; 10 bases map to TRBD1. Unmatched junction bases numbered 7, after V lost 3 bases and J lost 0 bases. The CDR3 covers 17 residues. CDR1 is SGHAT, CDR2 FQDESV, per germline (reference sequence). The CDR3, as DNA: TGTGCCAGCAGCTTCCCGCGACAGGGGGCGACTAACTATGGCTACACCTTC. Translation: CASSFPRQGATNYGYTF.

The chain joins TRBV7-3 to TRBJ2-5, with 13 bases lining up with TRBD2. J lost 2 bases, V lost 1 base, and 4 bases had no gene match. The germline CDR1 and CDR2 sequences are SGHTA and FQGTGA. The CDR3 runs to 17 residues. DNA for the CDR3: TGTGCCAGCAGCTTAATTCCGGGACTAGCGGGACAAGAGACCCAGTACTTC. It codes for CASSLIPGLAGQETQYF.

This clonotype was seen a few times. This chain connects TRBV7-9 to TRBJ1-2; 9 bases map to TRBD1. V lost 1 base to trimming and J lost 4 bases; unmatched junction nucleotides: 4. Germline lookup yields CDR1 SEHNR and CDR2 FQNEAQ (reference sequence). The CDR3 has 15 residues. The CDR3 region has the DNA TGTGCCAGCAGCTTAGAGTGGGACAGGGTCTATGGCTACACCTTC. This gives the protein CASSLEWDRVYGYTF.

This clonotype was picked up many times. The chain uses TRBV20-1 and TRBJ2-5; 10 bases match TRBD2. The germline V gene has CDR1 DFQATT and CDR2 SNEGSKA (reference sequence). The CDR3 totals 15 residues. Unmatched junction bases numbered 5, after V lost 3 bases and J lost 1 base. Here the CDR3 DNA reads TGCAGTGCTAGTTTCCTAGCGGGAGTCCAAGAGACCCAGTACTTC. Protein: CSASFLAGVQETQYF.

This clonotype appeared many times. CDR3 DNA: TGTGCCACGTACCGACAGGGGGAACGCGAGCAGTACTTC. Encoded protein: CATYRQGEREQYF. The chain employs TRBV6-1 and TRBJ2-7; 9 positions agree with TRBD1. The CDR3 totals 13 residues. Trimming removed 10 bases from V and 6 bases from J; junction bases left unmatched: 10. The V gene's germline CDR1 is MNHNS and CDR2 SASEGT.

In this sample, this clonotype turned up a few times. The chain is built from TRBV24-1 and TRBJ1-5; weak D call: TRBD1 (5 bases). The V and J ends lost 5 bases and 4 bases respectively, with 14 bases between them. CDR3 length: 15 residues. CDR1 KGHDR and CDR2 SFDVKD come from the germline V gene. Here the CDR3 DNA reads TGTGCCACCAGTGTGGGAGGGGCAGGTAATCAGCCCCAGCATTTT. Translating gives CATSVGGAGNQPQHF.

V usage is TRBV11-3 and J usage is TRBJ2-2; D may be TRBD1 (6 bases). Trimming removed 5 bases from V and 5 bases from J, with 12 bases in between. The germline CDR1 and CDR2 sequences are SGHNT and YENEEA. The CDR3 has 14 residues. Here the CDR3 reads CASSPNDRTGELFF. The CDR3 nucleotides read TGTGCCAGCAGCCCGAACGACAGGACCGGGGAGCTGTTTTTT. Variable domain in full (rest from reference TRBV11-3 and TRBJ2-2): EAGVVQSPRYKIIEKKQPVAFWCNPISGHNTLYWYLQNLGQGPELLIRYENEEAVDDSQLPKDRFSAERLKGVDSTLKIQPAELGDSAVYLCASSPNDRTGELFFGEGSRLTVL.

Only a few counts were recorded for this clonotype. The V call is TRBV9, the J call TRBJ1-1; D is perhaps TRBD1 (6 bases). This CDR3 is built from 21 residues. Germline V lookup: CDR1 SGDLS, CDR2 YYNGEE. V was shortened by 3 bases and J by 0 bases, with 30 bases between the two germline ends. CDR3: CASSGPAGPWGHPAMNTEAFF. CDR3 in DNA: TGTGCCAGCAGCGGACCTGCGGGACCTTGGGGACATCCCGCCATGAACACTGAAGCTTTCTTT.

The sample holds many counts of this clonotype. The chain couples TRBV11-2 to TRBJ2-2; TRBD2 aligns across 11 bases. V dropped 5 bases and J dropped 8; count of bases not matched to a gene: 4. The CDR3 is 14 amino acids. CDR1 SGHAT and CDR2 FQNNGV come from the germline V gene. CDR3 nucleotide sequence: TGTGCCAGCAGCCATACTAGCGGGAGTGGGGAGCTGTTTTTT. Translating it yields CASSHTSGSGELFF.